This T cell receptor beta chain derives from a study of molecular identifiers for immune sequencing clone quantification (dated by TCRdb to 2017 to 2018). Notes on the research overall: For a replicate experiment, RNA from around 20,000 or 99,000 naive CD8 T cells was divided into five aliquots, of which four were sequenced. CD8 T cells were used in a methods study to benchmark molecular-identifier clustering-based TCR repertoire sequencing (MIDCIRS) and TCR RNA copy counting.

Library preparation employed PCR. Sequencing was performed on an Illumina HiSeq 4000. Bulk TCR libraries were generated as previously described, with the TCR primers listed in Table S5 used. Total RNA was purified with the Qiagen AllPrep DNA/RNA kit. Before analysis, reads from multiple sequencing runs of the same library were pooled. The authors' pipeline ran thus. Reads were retained only if the reads had an exact TCR constant sequence, and the retained reads were trimmed to 150 nt and grouped according to their 12-nt molecular barcodes. Reads within each barcode group were sub-clustered using a 15% Levenshtein threshold, and quality-weighted consensus sequences were constructed for each RNA molecule. Non-functional sequences were excluded, and lower-count sequences lying one edit away from another sequence were also excluded. Barcode sub-clusters with fewer than 20% of the maximum read count were removed, based on fitting two negative binomial distributions. TCRdb reworked the public reads: Q25 trimming with fastp, MiXCR clone assembly, productive beta chains retained. Each CDR3 protein gets just one entry, which takes the most common genes and DNA from the rows behind it. The V and J calls reflect TCRdb's pipeline rather than the authors' work. Present in this sample are fewer than 75,000 distinct CDR3 sequences, around a sixth of which were seen just once. The biggest ten clones account for approximately 1.5% of the sample.

The full study reports these points: Highly expanded clone sizes could be underestimated because identical TCR molecules may share a barcode. Without barcode sub-clustering, chimeric consensus sequences inflated TCR diversity; chimeras reached as high as 47%. Spiked-in Jurkat TCR RNA (approximately 10 copies' worth), which is not part of the donor repertoire, was contained in the naive libraries. Spiked-in Jurkat TCR RNA equal to a single cell's worth was reported to be detectable even within 1,200,000 naive CD8 T cells. In CMV-specific effector cells, over 98% of molecules were held by clones above 20 RNA copies, whereas under 1% of molecules were held by such clones in naive cells. Modeling indicated around 3.2 TCR RNA copies recovered per cell, compared with roughly 9.7 by digital PCR, which implies a capture efficiency of 25% to 35%.

From its cysteine to its phenylalanine, the CDR3 spans 15 amino acids. Only CDR3 DNA remains: 45 bases, in frame from the first base. Relative to germline, V is missing 4 bases and J is missing 1 base, with 6 bases of the junction outside any gene match. CDR1 and CDR2 were assigned from the germline V gene as MNHNS and SASEGT. A few counts support this clonotype. Which antigen it targets is not known. Base qualities are not recorded, but no much larger clone differs from it by a single base. Libraries of naive CD8 T cells were generated from about 19,000 to 1,100,000 sorted cells, with 10%, 30% or 50% of the purified RNA used. On a BD FACSAria II, naive CD8 T cells were FACS-sorted as CD8+CD4-CCR7+CD45RA+ and collected into RLT Plus buffer. To test detection sensitivity, Jurkat RNA equal to approximately 10 TCR copies was added to samples of about 17,000-1,100,000 naive CD8 T cells. Enrichment of CD8 T cells was performed with RosetteSep CD8+ T Cell Enrichment Cocktail and Ficoll-Paque, after which ACK red cell lysis was carried out.

The sequence derives from a human donor in good health. Some libraries in this study had Jurkat cell RNA spiked in. The sample consisted of naive CD8+ T cells from blood, with Jurkat cell RNA spiked in. The cell subset or site label of this sample denotes: FACS-sorted CD8+CD4-CCR7+CD45RA+ naive T cells. The rearrangement combines TRBV6-1 with TRBJ1-1; 7 middle bases align to TRBD1. This receptor has the CDR3 CASSVQGLTNTEAFF. In nucleotide form, the sequence is TGTGCCAGCAGTGTACAGGGGCTTACGAACACTGAAGCTTTCTTT.